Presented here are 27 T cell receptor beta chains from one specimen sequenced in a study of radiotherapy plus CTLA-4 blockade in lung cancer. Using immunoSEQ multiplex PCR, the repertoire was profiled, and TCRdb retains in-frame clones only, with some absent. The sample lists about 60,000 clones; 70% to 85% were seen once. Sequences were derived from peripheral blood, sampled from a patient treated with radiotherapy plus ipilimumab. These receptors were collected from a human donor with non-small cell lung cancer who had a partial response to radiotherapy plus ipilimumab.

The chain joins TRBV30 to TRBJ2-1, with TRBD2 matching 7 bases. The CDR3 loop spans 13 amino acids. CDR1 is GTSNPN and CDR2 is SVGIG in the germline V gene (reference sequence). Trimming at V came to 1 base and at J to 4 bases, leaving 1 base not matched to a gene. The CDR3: CAWSGRGYNEQFF. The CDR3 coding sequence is TGTGCCTGGAGTGGGCGGGGGTACAATGAGCAGTTCTTC.

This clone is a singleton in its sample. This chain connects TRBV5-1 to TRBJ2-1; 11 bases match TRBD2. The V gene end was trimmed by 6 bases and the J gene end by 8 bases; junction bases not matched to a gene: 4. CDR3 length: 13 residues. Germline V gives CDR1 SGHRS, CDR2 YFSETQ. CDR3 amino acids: CASMVAGGDEQFF. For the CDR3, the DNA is TGCGCCAGCATGGTAGCGGGGGGGGATGAGCAGTTCTTC.

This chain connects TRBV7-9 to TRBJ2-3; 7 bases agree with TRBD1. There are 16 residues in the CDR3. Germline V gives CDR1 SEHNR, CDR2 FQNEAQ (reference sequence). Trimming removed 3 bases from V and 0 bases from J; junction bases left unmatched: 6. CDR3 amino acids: CASSFMGTASTDTQYF. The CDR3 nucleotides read TGTGCCAGCAGCTTCATGGGGACAGCTAGCACAGATACGCAGTATTTT.

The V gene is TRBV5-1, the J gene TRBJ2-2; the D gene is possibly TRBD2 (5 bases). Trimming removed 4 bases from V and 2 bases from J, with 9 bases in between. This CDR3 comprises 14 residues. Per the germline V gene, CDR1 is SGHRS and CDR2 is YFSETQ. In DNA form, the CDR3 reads TGCGCCAGCAGCAAGGACTCAAACACCGGGGAGCTGTTTTTT. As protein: CASSKDSNTGELFF.

The CDR3 loop reads CASSIIGTGQTQPQHF. The CDR3 DNA follows: TGTGCCAGTAGTATAATCGGGACAGGGCAAACTCAGCCCCAGCATTTT. This chain uses TRBV19 with TRBJ1-5; 9 bases are shared with TRBD1. Germline V CDR1 and CDR2: LNHDA, SQIVND (reference sequence). The ends lost 2 bases at V and 6 bases at J; junction bases unmatched: 8. The length of the CDR3 is 16 residues.

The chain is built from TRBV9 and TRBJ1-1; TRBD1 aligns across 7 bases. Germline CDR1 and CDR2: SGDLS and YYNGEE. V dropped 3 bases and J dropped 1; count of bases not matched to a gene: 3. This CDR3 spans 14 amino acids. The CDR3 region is CASSAQGGNTEAFF. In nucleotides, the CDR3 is TGTGCCAGCAGCGCCCAGGGGGGGAACACTGAAGCTTTCTTT.

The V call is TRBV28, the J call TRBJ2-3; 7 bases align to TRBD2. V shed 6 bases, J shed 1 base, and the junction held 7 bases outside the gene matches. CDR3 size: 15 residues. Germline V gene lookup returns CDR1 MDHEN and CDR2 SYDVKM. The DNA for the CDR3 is TGTGCCAGCAGCTTCCGGGACTACCGCACAGATACGCAGTATTTT. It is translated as CASSFRDYRTDTQYF.

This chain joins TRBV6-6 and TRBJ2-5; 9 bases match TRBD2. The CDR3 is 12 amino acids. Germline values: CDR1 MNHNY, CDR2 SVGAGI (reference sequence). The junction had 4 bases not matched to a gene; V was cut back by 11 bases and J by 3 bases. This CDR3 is CAAGGVEETQYF. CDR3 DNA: TGTGCCGCGGGGGGGGTGGAAGAGACCCAGTACTTC.

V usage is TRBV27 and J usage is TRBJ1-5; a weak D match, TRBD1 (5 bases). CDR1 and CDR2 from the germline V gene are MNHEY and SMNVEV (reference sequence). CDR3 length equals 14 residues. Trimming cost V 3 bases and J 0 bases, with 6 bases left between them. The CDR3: CASSFQGSNQPQHF. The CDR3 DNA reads TGTGCCAGCAGTTTTCAGGGTAGCAATCAGCCCCAGCATTTT.

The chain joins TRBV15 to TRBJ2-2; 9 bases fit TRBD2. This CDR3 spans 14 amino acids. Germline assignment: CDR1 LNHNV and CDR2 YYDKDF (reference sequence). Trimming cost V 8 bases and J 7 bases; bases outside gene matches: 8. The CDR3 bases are TGTGCCACCGCGGGGGGGCGGGGTGACGGGGAGCTGTTTTTT. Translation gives CATAGGRGDGELFF.

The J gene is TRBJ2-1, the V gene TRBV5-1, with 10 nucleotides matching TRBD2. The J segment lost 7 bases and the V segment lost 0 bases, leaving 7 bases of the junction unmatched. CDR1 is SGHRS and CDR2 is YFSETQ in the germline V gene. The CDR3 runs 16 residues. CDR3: CASSLAIAGGGNEQFF. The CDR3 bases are TGCGCCAGCAGCTTGGCTATAGCGGGGGGTGGGAATGAGCAGTTCTTC.

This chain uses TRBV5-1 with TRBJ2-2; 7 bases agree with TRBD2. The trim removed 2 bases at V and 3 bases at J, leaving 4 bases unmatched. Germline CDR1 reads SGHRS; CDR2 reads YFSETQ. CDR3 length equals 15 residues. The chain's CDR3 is CASSFELAYTGELFF. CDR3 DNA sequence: TGCGCCAGCAGCTTCGAACTAGCGTACACCGGGGAGCTGTTTTTT.

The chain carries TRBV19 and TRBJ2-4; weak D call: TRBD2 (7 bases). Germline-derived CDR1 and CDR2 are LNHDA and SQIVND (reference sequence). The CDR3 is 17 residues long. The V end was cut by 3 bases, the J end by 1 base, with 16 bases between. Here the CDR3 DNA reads TGTGCCAGTAGTATGAAGGGGGGGAGAGTTGCCAAAAACATTCAGTACTTC. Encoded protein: CASSMKGGRVAKNIQYF.

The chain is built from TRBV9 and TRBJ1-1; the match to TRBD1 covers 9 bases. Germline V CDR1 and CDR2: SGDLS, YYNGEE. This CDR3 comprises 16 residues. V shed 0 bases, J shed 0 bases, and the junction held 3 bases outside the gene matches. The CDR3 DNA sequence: TGTGCCAGCAGCGTAGAGACAGGGGGTCTGAACACTGAAGCTTTCTTT. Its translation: CASSVETGGLNTEAFF. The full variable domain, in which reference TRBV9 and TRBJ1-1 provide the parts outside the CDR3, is DSGVTQTPKHLITATGQRVTLRCSPRSGDLSVYWYQQSLDQGLQFLIQYYNGEERAKGNILERFSAQQFPDLHSELNLSSLELGDSALYFCASSVETGGLNTEAFFGQGTRLTVV.

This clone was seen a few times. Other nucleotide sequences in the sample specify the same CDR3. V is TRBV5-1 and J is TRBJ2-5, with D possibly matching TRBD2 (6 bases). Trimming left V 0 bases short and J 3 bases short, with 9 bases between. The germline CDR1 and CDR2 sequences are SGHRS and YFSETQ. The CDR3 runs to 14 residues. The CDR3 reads CASSLALAEETQYF. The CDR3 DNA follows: TGCGCCAGCAGCTTGGCGTTAGCGGAAGAGACCCAGTACTTC.

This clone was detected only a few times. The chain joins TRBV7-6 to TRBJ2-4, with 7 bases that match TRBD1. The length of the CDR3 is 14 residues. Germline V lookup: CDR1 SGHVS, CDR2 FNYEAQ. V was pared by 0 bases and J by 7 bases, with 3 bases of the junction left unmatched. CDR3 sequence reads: CASSLAQGVNIQYF. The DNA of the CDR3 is TGTGCCAGCAGCTTAGCGCAGGGGGTTAACATTCAGTACTTC.

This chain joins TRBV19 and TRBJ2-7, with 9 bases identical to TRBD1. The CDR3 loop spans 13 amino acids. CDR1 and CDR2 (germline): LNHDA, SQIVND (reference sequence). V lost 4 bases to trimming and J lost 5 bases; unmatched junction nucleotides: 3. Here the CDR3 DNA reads TGTGCCAGTAGTACATGGACAGGGGACGAGCAGTACTTC. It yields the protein CASSTWTGDEQYF.

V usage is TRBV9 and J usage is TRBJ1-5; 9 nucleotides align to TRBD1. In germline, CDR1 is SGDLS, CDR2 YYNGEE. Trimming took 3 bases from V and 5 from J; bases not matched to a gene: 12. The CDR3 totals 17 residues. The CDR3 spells CASSGGGTGYKDQPQHF. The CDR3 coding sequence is TGTGCCAGCAGCGGAGGAGGGACAGGGTACAAGGATCAGCCCCAGCATTTT.

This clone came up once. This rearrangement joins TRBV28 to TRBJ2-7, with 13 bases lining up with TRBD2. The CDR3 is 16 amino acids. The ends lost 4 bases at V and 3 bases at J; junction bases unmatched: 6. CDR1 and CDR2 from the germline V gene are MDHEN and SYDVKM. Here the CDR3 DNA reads TGTGCCAGCAGTTCACCGGGACTAGCGGGGCTCTACGAGCAGTACTTC. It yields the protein CASSSPGLAGLYEQYF.

CDR3 nucleotide sequence: TGTGCCAGCAGCTTAGGCATGCGGAGCACAGATACGCAGTATTTT. Translating it yields CASSLGMRSTDTQYF. The V and J genes are TRBV11-2 and TRBJ2-3; D ambiguous. The V end was cut by 1 base, the J end by 0 bases, with 8 bases between. This CDR3 contains 15 residues. Germline CDR1 and CDR2: SGHAT and FQNNGV.

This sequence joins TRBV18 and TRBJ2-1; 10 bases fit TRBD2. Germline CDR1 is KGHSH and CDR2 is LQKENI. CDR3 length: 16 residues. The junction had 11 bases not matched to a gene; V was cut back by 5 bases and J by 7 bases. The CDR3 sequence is CASSSDSGGPVNEQFF. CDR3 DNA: TGTGCCAGCTCATCTGATAGCGGGGGGCCGGTGAATGAGCAGTTCTTC.

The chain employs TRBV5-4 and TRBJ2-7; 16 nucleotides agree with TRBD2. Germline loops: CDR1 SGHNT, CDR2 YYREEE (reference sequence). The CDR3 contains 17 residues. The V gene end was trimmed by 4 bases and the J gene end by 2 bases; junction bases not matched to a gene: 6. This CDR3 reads CASSQGLAGGPPYEQYF. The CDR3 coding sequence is TGTGCCAGCAGCCAGGGACTAGCGGGGGGGCCCCCCTACGAGCAGTACTTC.

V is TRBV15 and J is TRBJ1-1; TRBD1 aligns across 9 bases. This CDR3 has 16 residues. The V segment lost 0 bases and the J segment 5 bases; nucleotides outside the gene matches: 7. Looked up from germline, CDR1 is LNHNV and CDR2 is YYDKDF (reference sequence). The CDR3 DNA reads TGTGCCACCAGCAGAGATCTGGGACAGGGCAGGACTGAAGCTTTCTTT. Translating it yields CATSRDLGQGRTEAFF. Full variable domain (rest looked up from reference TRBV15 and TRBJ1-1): DAMVIQNPRYQVTQFGKPVTLSCSQTLNHNVMYWYQQKSSQAPKLLFHYYDKDFNNEADTPDNFQSRRPNTSFCFLDIRSPGLGDTAMYLCATSRDLGQGRTEAFFGQGTRLTVV.

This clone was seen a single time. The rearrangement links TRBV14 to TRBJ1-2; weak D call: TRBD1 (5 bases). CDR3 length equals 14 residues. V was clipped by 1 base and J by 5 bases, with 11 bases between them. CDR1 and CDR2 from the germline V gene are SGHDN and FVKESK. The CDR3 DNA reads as TGTGCCAGCAGCCAAGTATCGCAGGGTTATGGCTACACCTTC. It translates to CASSQVSQGYGYTF.

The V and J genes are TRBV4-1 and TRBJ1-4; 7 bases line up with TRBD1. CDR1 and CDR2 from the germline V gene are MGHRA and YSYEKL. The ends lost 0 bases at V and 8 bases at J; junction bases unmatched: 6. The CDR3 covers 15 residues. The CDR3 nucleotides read TGCGCCAGCAGCCAAGACAGGGACAGTTGGGAAAAACTGTTTTTT. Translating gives CASSQDRDSWEKLFF.

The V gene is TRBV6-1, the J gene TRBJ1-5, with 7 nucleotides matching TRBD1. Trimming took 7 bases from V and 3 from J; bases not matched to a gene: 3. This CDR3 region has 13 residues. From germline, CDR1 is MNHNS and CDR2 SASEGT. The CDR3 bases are TGTGCCAGCAAGGGACAGATCAATCAGCCCCAGCATTTT. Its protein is CASKGQINQPQHF.

The CDR3 bases are TGTGCCAGCAGCTCCCTAGCGGGGGGGCCTGTCGAGACCCAGTACTTC. This codes for CASSSLAGGPVETQYF. J is TRBJ2-5 and V is TRBV7-8; 12 bases are a match to TRBD2. The V gene's germline CDR1 is SGHVS and CDR2 FQNEAQ. J lost 5 bases, V lost 4 bases, and 8 bases had no gene match. This CDR3 has 16 residues. Filled out from reference TRBV7-8 and TRBJ2-5, the complete variable domain reads GAGVSQSPRYKVAKRGQDVALRCDPISGHVSLFWYQQALGQGPEFLTYFQNEAQLDKSGLPSDRFFAERPEGSVSTLKIQRTQQEDSAVYLCASSSLAGGPVETQYFGPGTRLLVL.